This T cell receptor (beta chain) was profiled in a study of shared clonotypes between healthy human individuals. Whole-study findings and limits: Sampling used blood alone; tissue repertoires probably differ.

A note on this clone: The antigen is unknown.

J was trimmed by 3 bases and V by 5 bases; bases with no gene match: 6. The CDR3 has 16 amino acids. From germline, CDR1 is SGHTA and CDR2 FQGTGA. Genomic DNA belonging to each subset was distributed in equal measure over several immunoSEQ plates. PCR replicates performed on unsorted PBMC used approximately 320 ng DNA, around 33,000 T cell genomes. Original analysis: Junction-only sequences without quality scores came from ImmunoSEQ, so filtering differed. The table came from immunoSEQ multiplex PCR; TCRdb's copy has only in-frame clones and leaves some out. V, J and clone size are taken as reported in that table, and D and trimming were inferred from the DNA itself. The table has fewer than 600,000 clones, about 74% seen once.

The rearrangement uses TRBV7-3 and TRBJ2-3; 12 bases line up with TRBD2. The origin of this receptor is a woman aged 40 to 50 in good health. Some clones in this sample may be carry-over from other donors' samples. Sequencing was performed on PBMCs. The CDR3 region has the DNA TGTGCCAGCAGCGACATGGGACTAGCGGGTACAGATACGCAGTATTTT. It is translated as CASSDMGLAGTDTQYF.